The entry below gives a single T cell receptor (beta chain) sequence along with its context. Its target is unknown. This entry is derived from a study of cytomegalovirus exposure and HLA in healthy donors. Study-wide points: Cytomegalovirus association was assigned to about 150 TCR beta chains. A few chains tied to CMV proved CMV antigen-specific in vitro. It was reported that TCR beta sequences correctly inferred the HLA-A and HLA-B alleles for most subjects.

The V and J ends lost 5 bases and 2 bases, in that order; junction bases with no gene match: 7. The CDR3 spans 15 residues. The germline CDR1 and CDR2 sequences are SNHLY and FYNNEI. Primers for the PCR totalled 60 Vbeta and 13 Jbeta. In the source study's methods: Some 80 million unique TCR beta chains, 10 million to 14 million shared, were counted in a later analysis. TCRdb's table, derived via immunoSEQ multiplex PCR, lists solely in-frame clones and lacks some. The V and J calls and clone size are taken from that table; D and trimming were inferred from the DNA. The repertoire holds 150,000 or so clones, with around 73% as singletons.

This receptor was identified in a young woman in good health and CMV-seronegative. This chain joins TRBV2 and TRBJ2-7; 9 bases are shared with TRBD1. Specimen: PBMCs. CDR3 DNA sequence: TGTGCCAGCAGTTGGGACAGGGTCTATACCTACGAGCAGTACGTC. Protein sequence: CASSWDRVYTYEQYV.